This T cell receptor (beta chain) was retrieved from a study of CD8+ T cells in alopecia areata. Study results and caveats: Possibly as an HLA-related effect, TCR sharing across patients appeared less clear than in mice. Among the cells sequenced in scalp samples are also the resident alphabeta T cells of normal skin. Lesional tissue from the scalp (especially in alopecia totalis/universalis) showed higher clonality than normal scalp.

V shed 1 base and J shed 2 bases, with 2 bases lying between them. This CDR3 comprises 12 residues. The germline CDR1 and CDR2 sequences are SGHDN and FVKESK. Sampling of alopecia areata patients yielded lesional scalp punch biopsies as well as peripheral blood. It was cDNA, reverse transcribed from extracted RNA, that served as the sequencing template. Profiled with immunoSEQ multiplex PCR; TCRdb holds only in-frame clones, not every one. The repertoire consists of around 60,000 clones, with about 40% occurring once and the leading ten covering 51%. This clone turned up a few times. What it recognizes is unknown.

Sequencing was carried out using NKG2D-low CD8+ T cells sorted from blood. The chain carries TRBV14 and TRBJ1-2; D gene ambiguous. This clonotype was sampled from a human donor with alopecia areata. In DNA, the CDR3 is TGTGCCAGCAGCCAAGGAAACTATGGCTACACCTTC. This codes for CASSQGNYGYTF.